This T cell receptor (beta chain) was sequenced for a study of T cell responses to AZD1222 COVID-19 vaccine. Looking at the study overall: Combined were second doses at about 4 or about 12 weeks.

Findings and caveats of the study: Increases in Spike-specific TCR breadth and depth were seen after two AZD1222 doses. Unmutated variant regions are reportedly targeted by nearly half of spike-specific TCRs. The sample set comprised mostly white British donors with more females, and clonal diversity was possibly underestimated.

Sequenced by immunoSEQ multiplex PCR; TCRdb stores in-frame clones only, minus some. This sample has some 150,000 clones; around nine tenths occur once, and the top ten carry 2.6%. Germline values: CDR1 MNHEY, CDR2 SVGAGI. Trimming shortened V by 9 bases and J by 4 bases, and 16 bases separated the two germline ends. The CDR3 runs 14 residues. As for this clone: Its antigen remains unknown.

The chain has TRBV6-5 and TRBJ2-1; D gene uncertain. This specimen was peripheral blood, taken on day 0 of AZD1222 vaccination. The TCR originated in an adult in good health. As DNA, the CDR3 is TGTGCCAGTGAACCAGAAATTGAATACAATGAGCAGTTCTTC. Its protein is CASEPEIEYNEQFF.